This T cell receptor beta chain appears in the sequencing data of a study of T cell repertoires in cytomegalovirus infection. Study in general: From public TCR beta signatures came an indication of both CMV infection and matching HLA type.

This clonotype has at least ten counts. The antigen remains undetermined. With 7 bases removed from V and 2 bases from J, the gap between germline ends came to 11 bases. This CDR3 is 13 amino acids long. Germline-derived CDR1 and CDR2 are MNHEY and SVGAGI. TCRdb recomputed calls from the reads with MiXCR, one row per CDR3 protein. This sample yields about 310,000 distinct CDR3 sequences, of which roughly 16% are seen a single time; 12% belongs to the top ten. Overall study results and limits: It was HLA-C-restricted CMV-specific TCR beta clonotypes that dominated the response ex vivo. Pooled public TCR beta family frequency picked out CMV carriers with the relevant HLA.

This chain links TRBV6-5 with TRBJ1-1; D might be TRBD1 (5 bases). Material for sequencing was PBMCs. The clonotype was recovered from a human donor in good health (CMV status not recorded). Some clones in this sample may be carry-over from other donors' samples. CDR3 in DNA: TGTGCCAGCAAACAGGATATCAACACTGAAGCTTTCTTT. Encoded protein: CASKQDINTEAFF.